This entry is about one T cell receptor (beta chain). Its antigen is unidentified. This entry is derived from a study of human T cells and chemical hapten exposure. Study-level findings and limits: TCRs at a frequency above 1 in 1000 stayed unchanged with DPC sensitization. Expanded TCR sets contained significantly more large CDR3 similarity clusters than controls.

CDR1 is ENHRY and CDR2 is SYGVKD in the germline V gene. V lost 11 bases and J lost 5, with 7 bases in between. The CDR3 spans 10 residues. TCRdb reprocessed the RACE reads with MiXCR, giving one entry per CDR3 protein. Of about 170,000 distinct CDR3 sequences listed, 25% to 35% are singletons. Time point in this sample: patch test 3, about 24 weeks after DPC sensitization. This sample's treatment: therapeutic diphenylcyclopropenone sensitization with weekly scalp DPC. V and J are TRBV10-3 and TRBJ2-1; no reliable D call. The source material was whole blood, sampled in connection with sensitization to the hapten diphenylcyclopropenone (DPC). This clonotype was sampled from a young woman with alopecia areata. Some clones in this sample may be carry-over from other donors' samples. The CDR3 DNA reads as TGTGCCCGTTGGCACAATGAGCAGTTCTTC. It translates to CARWHNEQFF.